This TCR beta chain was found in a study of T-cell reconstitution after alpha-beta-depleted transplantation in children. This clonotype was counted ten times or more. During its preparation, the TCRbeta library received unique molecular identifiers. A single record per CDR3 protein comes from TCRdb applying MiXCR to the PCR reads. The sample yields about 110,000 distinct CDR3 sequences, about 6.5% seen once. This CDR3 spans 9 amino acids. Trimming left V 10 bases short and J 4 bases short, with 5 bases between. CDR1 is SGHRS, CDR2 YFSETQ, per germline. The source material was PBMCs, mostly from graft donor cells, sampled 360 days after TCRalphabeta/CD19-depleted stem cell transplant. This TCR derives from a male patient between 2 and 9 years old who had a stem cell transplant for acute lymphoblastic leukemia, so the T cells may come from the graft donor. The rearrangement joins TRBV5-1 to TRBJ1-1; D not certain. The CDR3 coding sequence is TGCGCCCTCTGCACTGAAGCTTTCTTT. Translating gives CALCTEAFF.